Below, 3 T cell receptor beta chains from the same sample are listed, as sequenced in a study of blood T cell repertoires in COVID-19. This table comes from immunoSEQ multiplex PCR, and its TCRdb copy is limited to in-frame clones, with some not included. Here the sample spans 110,000 to 150,000 clones, roughly 85% being singletons. The sample was PBMCs or T cells enriched from blood (not recorded which). The source is a man over 45 who had recovered from COVID-19.

The chain combines TRBV1 with TRBJ2-5; the table gives TRBD2 as D, unverified against the DNA. TRBV1 is marked as a pseudogene. The CDR3 loop spans 16 amino acids. CDR3 DNA sequence: TGCACCAGCAGCCAATCTCTCGGGGACTTCCAAGAGACCCAGTACTTC. Translation gives CTSSQSLGDFQETQYF.

This clone occurred once. The genes are TRBV7-9 and TRBJ1-4, with 9 bases identical to TRBD1. Per the germline V gene, CDR1 is SEHNR and CDR2 is FQNEAQ (reference sequence). CDR3 length equals 14 residues. Unmatched junction bases numbered 4, after V lost 5 bases and J lost 6 bases. In DNA form, the CDR3 reads TGTGCCAGCAGCCTTTGGGACAGGGATGAAAAACTGTTTTTT. Protein: CASSLWDRDEKLFF.

A few counts support this clone. The chain links TRBV6-4 to TRBJ2-7, with 9 bases aligning to TRBD2. The CDR3 loop spans 12 amino acids. Germline V lookup: CDR1 MRHNA, CDR2 SNTAGT. V was pared by 8 bases and J by 5 bases, with 4 bases of the junction left unmatched. The DNA of the CDR3 is TGTGCCAGCGTAGCGGGAGACAACGAGCAGTACTTC. Encoded protein: CASVAGDNEQYF.